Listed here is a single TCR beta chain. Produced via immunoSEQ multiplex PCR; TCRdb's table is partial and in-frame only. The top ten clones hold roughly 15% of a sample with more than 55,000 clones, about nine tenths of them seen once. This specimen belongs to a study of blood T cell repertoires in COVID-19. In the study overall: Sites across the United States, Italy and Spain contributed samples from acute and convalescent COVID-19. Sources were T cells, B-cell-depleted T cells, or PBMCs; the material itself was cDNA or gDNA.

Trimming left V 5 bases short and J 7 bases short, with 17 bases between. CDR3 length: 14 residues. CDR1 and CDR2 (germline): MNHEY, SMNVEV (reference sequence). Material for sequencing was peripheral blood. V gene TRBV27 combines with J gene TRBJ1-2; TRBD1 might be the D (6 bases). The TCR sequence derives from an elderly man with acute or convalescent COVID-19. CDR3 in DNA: TGTGCCAGCAGTCCCCACAGGGAGGGCGCTGGCTACACCTTC. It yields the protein CASSPHREGAGYTF.